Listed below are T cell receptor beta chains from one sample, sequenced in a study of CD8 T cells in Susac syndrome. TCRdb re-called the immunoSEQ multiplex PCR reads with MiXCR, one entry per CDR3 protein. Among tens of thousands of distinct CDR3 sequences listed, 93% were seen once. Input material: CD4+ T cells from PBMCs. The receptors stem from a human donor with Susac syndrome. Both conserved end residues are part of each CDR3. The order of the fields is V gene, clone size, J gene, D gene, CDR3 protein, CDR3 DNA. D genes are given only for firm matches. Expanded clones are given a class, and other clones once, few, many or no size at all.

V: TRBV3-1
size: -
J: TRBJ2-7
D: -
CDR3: CASSRGDGTYEQYF
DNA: TGTGCCAGCAGCCGAGGGGACGGCACCTACGAGCAGTACTTC

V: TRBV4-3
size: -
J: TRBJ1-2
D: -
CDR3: CASSQEVQGSGGYTF
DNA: TGCGCCAGCAGCCAAGAAGTACAGGGATCTGGTGGCTACACCTTC

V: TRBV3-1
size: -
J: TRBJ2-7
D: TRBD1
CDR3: CASSQDWTGYEQYF
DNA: TGTGCCAGCAGCCAAGATTGGACAGGCTACGAGCAGTACTTC

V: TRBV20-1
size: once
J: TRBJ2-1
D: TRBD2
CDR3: CSARDPGLAGNEQFF
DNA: TGCAGTGCTAGAGACCCGGGACTAGCGGGGAATGAGCAGTTCTTC

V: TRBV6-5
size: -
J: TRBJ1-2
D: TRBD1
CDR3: CASRGQGSYGYTF
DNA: TGTGCCAGCAGGGGACAGGGTAGCTATGGCTACACCTTC

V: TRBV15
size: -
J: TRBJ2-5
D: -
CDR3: CATSRDPDETQYF
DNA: TGTGCCACCAGCAGAGATCCTGATGAGACCCAGTACTTC

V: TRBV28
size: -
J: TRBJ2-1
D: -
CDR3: CASSLSPGGVGYEQFF
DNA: TGTGCCAGCAGTTTAAGTCCCGGCGGGGTTGGGTATGAGCAGTTCTTC

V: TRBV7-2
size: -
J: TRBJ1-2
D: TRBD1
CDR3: CASGTRQGSNYGYTF
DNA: TGTGCCAGCGGTACTAGACAGGGCTCTAACTATGGCTACACCTTC

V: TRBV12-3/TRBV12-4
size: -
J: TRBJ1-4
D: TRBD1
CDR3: CASTTGTGTATNEKLFF
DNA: TGTGCCAGCACCACCGGGACAGGGACAGCAACTAATGAAAAACTGTTTTTT

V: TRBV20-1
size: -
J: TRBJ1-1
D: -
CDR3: CSAGGLRNTEAFF
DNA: TGCAGTGCTGGGGGATTAAGGAACACTGAAGCTTTCTTT

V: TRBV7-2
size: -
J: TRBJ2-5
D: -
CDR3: CASSFLLGDHQETQYF
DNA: TGTGCCAGCAGCTTCCTCCTCGGGGACCACCAAGAGACCCAGTACTTC

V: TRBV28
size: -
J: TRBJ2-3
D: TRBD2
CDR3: CASSSGGSGQYF
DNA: TGTGCCAGCAGTTCGGGGGGGAGTGGGCAGTATTTT

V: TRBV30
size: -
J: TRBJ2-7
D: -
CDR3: CAWSVISYEQYF
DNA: TGTGCCTGGAGTGTAATCTCCTACGAGCAGTACTTC

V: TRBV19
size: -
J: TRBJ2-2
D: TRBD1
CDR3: CASSIGQGNGELFF
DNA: TGTGCCAGTAGTATCGGACAGGGGAACGGGGAGCTGTTTTTT

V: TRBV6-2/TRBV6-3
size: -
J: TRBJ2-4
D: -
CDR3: CASSFSGALNIQYF
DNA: TGTGCCAGCAGTTTTTCAGGGGCGCTTAACATTCAGTACTTC

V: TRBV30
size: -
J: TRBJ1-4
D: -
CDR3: CAWSVTGVDNEKLFF
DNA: TGTGCCTGGAGTGTAACGGGGGTAGATAATGAAAAACTGTTTTTT

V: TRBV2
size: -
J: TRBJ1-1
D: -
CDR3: CASRLQGNTEAFF
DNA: TGTGCCAGCAGATTACAGGGGAACACTGAAGCTTTCTTT

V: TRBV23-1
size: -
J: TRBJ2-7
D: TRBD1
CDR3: CASSQPSPQGASEQYF
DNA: TGCGCCAGCAGTCAACCCTCACCCCAGGGGGCTAGCGAGCAGTACTTC

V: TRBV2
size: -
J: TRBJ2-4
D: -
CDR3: CANKGGVNIQYF
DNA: TGTGCCAACAAAGGGGGAGTAAACATTCAGTACTTC

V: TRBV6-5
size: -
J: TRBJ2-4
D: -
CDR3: CASSRGDLAKNIQYF
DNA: TGTGCCAGCAGTAGGGGCGACCTAGCCAAAAACATTCAGTACTTC

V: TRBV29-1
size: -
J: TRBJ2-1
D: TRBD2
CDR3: CSVGGAGGRSYNEQFF
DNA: TGCAGCGTTGGAGGCGCGGGGGGGCGGTCCTACAATGAGCAGTTCTTC

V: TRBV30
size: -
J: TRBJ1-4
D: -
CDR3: CAWSVLTVKEKLFF
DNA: TGTGCCTGGAGTGTACTTACAGTAAAAGAAAAACTGTTTTTT

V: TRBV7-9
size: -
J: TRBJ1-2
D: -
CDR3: CASSPFGEGAPQGGYTF
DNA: TGTGCCAGCAGCCCGTTCGGAGAAGGGGCGCCCCAAGGTGGCTACACCTTC

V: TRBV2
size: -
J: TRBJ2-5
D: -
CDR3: CASSEGSFGGQETQYF
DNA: TGTGCCAGCAGTGAAGGGTCGTTCGGGGGTCAAGAGACCCAGTACTTC